The T cell receptor (beta chain) described here comes from a study of cytotoxic CD8 clonotypes in ibrutinib-treated CLL. Sequencing used immunoSEQ multiplex PCR; TCRdb keeps in-frame clones, though not all of them. The sample carries 15,000 or so clones, roughly four fifths recorded once. Germline loops: CDR1 MDHEN, CDR2 SYDVKM. Trimming cost V 3 bases and J 7 bases; bases outside gene matches: 7. This CDR3 has 15 residues. Notes on the study in general: Baseline levels were approached again at progression, after clonality had risen at ibrutinib response.

This clone was recorded once. Its target is not known. This chain uses TRBV28 with TRBJ2-1; 9 bases map to TRBD2. This receptor was identified in a human donor with chronic lymphocytic leukemia. The specimen was PBMCs, collected before ibrutinib treatment. Written as DNA, the CDR3 is TGTGCCAGCAGTTTTTATAACCTAGCGGGGAATGAGCAGTTCTTC. Translation: CASSFYNLAGNEQFF.